This record covers a single T cell receptor beta chain. Its target is unknown. Clones were read by immunoSEQ multiplex PCR, and TCRdb kept only the in-frame ones, dropping some. This sample has over 30,000 clones, with under 70% found just once. This record belongs to a study of vaccination effects on CD4 cells after COVID-19. Antigen-specific CD4+ T cells were first expanded with viral peptide pools by the ViraFEST assay and only then sequenced. Culturing for 10 to 11 days preceded CD4+ T cell isolation. Vaccine recipients, nucleocapsid antibody negative, had no prior SARS-CoV-2 infection. V was clipped by 1 base and J by 0 bases, with 7 bases between them. The CDR3 consists of 15 residues. CDR1 is SGHAT and CDR2 is FQNNGV in the germline V gene. Whole-study findings and limits: Marked clonal contraction was seen late after vaccination (in both infection- and vaccine-induced clones). Relatively few convalescent patients took part in the study, which had no early post-infection timepoints. Within healthy vaccinees, only 1 of 255 vaccine-induced clones displayed cross-reactivity with common cold coronaviruses.

V usage is TRBV11-2 and J usage is TRBJ2-1; D is undetermined. This clonotype originated in a human donor who received a COVID-19 vaccine. Sequenced material: CD4+ T cells from PBMCs cultured with SARS-CoV-2 spike peptides, taken before COVID-19 vaccination. The CDR3 DNA follows: TGTGCCAGCAGCTTAGCGCCAAGCTCCTACAATGAGCAGTTCTTC. It translates to CASSLAPSSYNEQFF.